The clone carrying this T cell receptor (beta chain) was counted between two and nine times. The antigen is unknown. This entry is derived from a study of beta chain features in type 1 diabetes. Based on CD45RO/CCR7/CD25/CD127/CD95/CD27, CD4+ regulatory, stem cell-like memory, naive and central memory cells were sorted. Findings and limits, study-wide: Type 1 diabetes patients had moderately but significantly shorter TCRB CDR3s in all four CD4+ subsets. Junctions at VDJ sites from type 1 diabetes patients had fewer insertions and more deletions. Any HLA type influence on TCRB rearrangement was left unresolved here.

Sequenced material consisted of expressed TCRB transcripts (all of the isolated RNA was reverse transcribed). Repertoires were generated with immunoSEQ multiplex PCR, while TCRdb's copy carries only in-frame clones and drops some. The table has 250,000 to 300,000 clones, about 23% seen once. CDR1 MNHEY and CDR2 SMNVEV come from the germline V gene (reference sequence). The CDR3 consists of 13 residues. V dropped 5 bases and J dropped 7 bases, with 15 bases sitting between them. The rearrangement uses TRBV27 and TRBJ2-7; maybe TRBD2 (5 bases). The origin of this receptor is a woman in her twenties or thirties with type 1 diabetes. Material for sequencing was naive CD4+ T cells from blood. CDR3 coding DNA: TGTGCCAGCAGTCCCCGAACTAGTAGGGAGCAGTACTTC. Its protein product is CASSPRTSREQYF.